This passage covers 16 T cell receptor beta chains from one sample sequenced in a study of blood T cell repertoires in COVID-19. Sequencing was performed with immunoSEQ multiplex PCR; in TCRdb, only in-frame clones are kept and a portion is missing. This sample has under 250,000 clones, with around 90% found just once. Sequenced: peripheral blood. Receptors originate from a woman between 65 and 79 years old with active or convalescent COVID-19.

The chain carries TRBV7-9 and TRBJ1-1; tentative D call: TRBD1 (6 bases). CDR1 is SEHNR, CDR2 FQNEAQ, per germline (reference sequence). The CDR3 totals 14 residues. Trimming took 7 bases from V and 3 from J, leaving 15 bases between them. The CDR3 here is CASTNRDSDTEAFF. For the CDR3, the DNA is TGTGCCAGCACCAACAGGGATTCGGACACTGAAGCTTTCTTT. The full variable domain, completed using reference TRBV7-9 and TRBJ1-1, is DTGVSQNPRHKITKRGQNVTFRCDPISEHNRLYWYRQTLGQGPEFLTYFQNEAQLEKSRLLSDRFSAERPKGSFSTLEIQRTEQGDSAMYLCASTNRDSDTEAFFGQGTRLTVV.

J is TRBJ2-7 and V is TRBV6-5, with a tentative D call TRBD1 (5 bases). Trimming stripped 4 bases from V and 3 bases from J, with 13 bases between. The CDR3 is made up of 14 amino acids. Germline lookup yields CDR1 MNHEY and CDR2 SVGAGI. The CDR3 loop reads CASSSSTGYYEQYF. Written as DNA, the CDR3 is TGTGCCAGCAGTTCGTCCACAGGATACTACGAGCAGTACTTC.

The chain joins TRBV19 to TRBJ1-1; 9 nucleotides align to TRBD1. The V gene end was trimmed by 3 bases and the J gene end by 8 bases; junction bases not matched to a gene: 10. Germline V lookup: CDR1 LNHDA, CDR2 SQIVND (reference sequence). The CDR3 is made up of 15 amino acids. Here the CDR3 reads CASSILSQGQGEAFF. In DNA form, the CDR3 reads TGTGCCAGTAGTATCCTTTCCCAGGGACAGGGAGAAGCTTTCTTT. Filled out from reference TRBV19 and TRBJ1-1, the complete variable domain reads DGGITQSPKYLFRKEGQNVTLSCEQNLNHDAMYWYRQDPGQGLRLIYYSQIVNDFQKGDIAEGYSVSREKKESFPLTVTSAQKNPTAFYLCASSILSQGQGEAFFGQGTRLTVV.

V is TRBV6-5 and J is TRBJ1-5; D possibly corresponds to TRBD1 (6 bases). V was cut by 8 bases and J by 4 bases, with 18 bases left in between. The CDR3 covers 15 residues. Germline CDR1 MNHEY, CDR2 SVGAGI. The CDR3, as DNA: TGTGCCAGCCGAGGGGGACCGTGGGTTAATCAGCCCCAGCATTTT. Residues: CASRGGPWVNQPQHF.

The rearrangement uses TRBV11-2 and TRBJ1-1; no reliable D call. The germline V and J ends were trimmed by 5 bases and 1 base, with 14 bases remaining between them. The CDR3 runs 15 residues. CDR1 is SGHAT and CDR2 is FQNNGV in the germline V gene. The CDR3 nucleotides read TGTGCCAGCAGCCTCCGGGCGGGGAGGAACACTGAAGCTTTCTTT. This codes for CASSLRAGRNTEAFF.

The chain couples TRBV27 to TRBJ1-2, with D hard to call. The CDR3 has 14 residues. The germline CDR1 and CDR2 sequences are MNHEY and SMNVEV (reference sequence). V lost 3 bases and J 0 bases, leaving 8 bases between the germline ends. The DNA of the CDR3 is TGTGCCAGCAGTTTCCGGCGGTCTAACTATGGCTACACCTTC. It specifies CASSFRRSNYGYTF.

This sequence joins TRBV4-2 and TRBJ1-3; D remains unclear. Germline V gene sequence: CDR1 LGHNA, CDR2 YNFKEQ. V lost 0 bases and J lost 0, with 9 bases in between. The CDR3 length is 16 residues. Here the CDR3 DNA reads TGTGCCAGCAGCCAAGACGAGGGAAACTCTGGAAACACCATATATTTT. This gives the protein CASSQDEGNSGNTIYF.

This clone was observed once. V gene TRBV6-5 combines with J gene TRBJ2-1; 9 bases match TRBD1. The J segment lost 6 bases and the V segment lost 8 bases, leaving 8 bases of the junction unmatched. CDR1 MNHEY and CDR2 SVGAGI come from the germline V gene. The CDR3 contains 14 residues. CDR3 protein: CASGGGQGVNEQFF. CDR3 DNA sequence: TGTGCCAGCGGAGGGGGACAGGGCGTCAATGAGCAGTTCTTC.

The chain couples TRBV13 to TRBJ2-7; D uncertain. Trimming cost V 8 bases and J 7 bases, with 12 bases left between them. This CDR3 spans 11 amino acids. Germline lookup yields CDR1 PRHDT and CDR2 FYEKMQ (reference sequence). The CDR3 DNA reads TGTGCCAGCGGAACAGTAAGGGAGCAGTACTTC. Translating it yields CASGTVREQYF.

The genes are TRBV27 and TRBJ1-2; D not certain. Germline CDR1 and CDR2: MNHEY and SMNVEV (reference sequence). The CDR3 has 13 amino acids. V dropped 5 bases and J dropped 2 bases, with 9 bases sitting between them. The CDR3 sequence is CASSTAGNYGYTF. The CDR3 DNA is TGTGCCAGCAGTACCGCGGGAAACTATGGCTACACCTTC.

The chain uses TRBV12-5 and TRBJ2-7; 7 positions agree with TRBD1. Unmatched junction bases numbered 6, after V lost 1 base and J lost 3 bases. The germline V gene encodes CDR1 LGHNT and CDR2 FRNRAP. This CDR3 spans 15 amino acids. In DNA, the CDR3 is TGTGCTAGTGGTTTGGGAGCCGGGACAGACTACGAGCAGTACTTC. Translation: CASGLGAGTDYEQYF.

The rearrangement uses TRBV27 and TRBJ1-2; the match to TRBD1 covers 11 bases. The junction had 4 bases not matched to a gene; V was cut back by 3 bases and J by 7 bases. The CDR3 runs to 14 residues. Germline V gives CDR1 MNHEY, CDR2 SMNVEV (reference sequence). CDR3 sequence reads: CASSFTGQGGGYTF. The CDR3 region has the DNA TGTGCCAGCAGTTTTACGGGACAGGGGGGTGGCTACACCTTC.

The chain couples TRBV4-3 to TRBJ1-4, with 7 positions matching TRBD1. This CDR3 contains 17 residues. Germline V lookup: CDR1 LGHNA, CDR2 YSLEER. V shed 0 bases, J shed 4 bases, and the junction held 8 bases outside the gene matches. The CDR3 nucleotides read TGCGCCAGCAGCCAAGACCTTGGGACAGCTCTTAATGAAAAACTGTTTTTT. It is translated as CASSQDLGTALNEKLFF.

The V and J genes are TRBV10-3 and TRBJ1-3; the D is unclear. The CDR3 length is 13 residues. Trimming cost V 4 bases and J 3 bases, with 7 bases left between them. Germline CDR1 ENHRY, CDR2 SYGVKD. CDR3 residues: CAISAGLGNTIYF. As DNA, the CDR3 is TGTGCCATCAGTGCCGGACTTGGAAACACCATATATTTT.

This clone was observed once. The J gene is TRBJ1-2, the V gene TRBV7-9; 11 nucleotides match TRBD1. CDR1 and CDR2 (germline): SEHNR, FQNEAQ (reference sequence). V was clipped by 5 bases and J by 2 bases; unmatched bases: 7. This CDR3 is built from 16 residues. CDR3 in DNA: TGTGCCAGCAGCCTTATGGACAGGGGGCGAAACTATGGCTACACCTTC. Protein sequence: CASSLMDRGRNYGYTF. Variable domain in full (rest from reference TRBV7-9 and TRBJ1-2): DTGVSQNPRHKITKRGQNVTFRCDPISEHNRLYWYRQTLGQGPEFLTYFQNEAQLEKSRLLSDRFSAERPKGSFSTLEIQRTEQGDSAMYLCASSLMDRGRNYGYTFGSGTRLTVV.

The rearrangement uses TRBV2 and TRBJ1-2, with 10 nucleotides matching TRBD1. The CDR3 is 14 amino acids. Germline values: CDR1 SNHLY, CDR2 FYNNEI. After removal of 6 bases from V and 4 bases from J, the junction contained 5 bases not matched to a gene. CDR3 in DNA: TGTGCCAGCAGCCGGGACAGGGGAGCCTATGGCTACACCTTC. Translated, it gives CASSRDRGAYGYTF. The entire variable domain, with the rest obtained from reference TRBV2 and TRBJ1-2, is as follows: EPEVTQTPSHQVTQMGQEVILRCVPISNHLYFYWYRQILGQKVEFLVSFYNNEISEKSEIFDDQFSVERPDGSNFTLKIRSTKLEDSAMYFCASSRDRGAYGYTFGSGTRLTVV.